One TCR beta chain is described in this entry. Its specificity is not known. A read error may account for a junction end that differs from germline. The data were taken from a study of graft-versus-host responses after intestinal transplantation. Findings of the study overall: Circulating GvH clones peaking coincided with falling HvG clones soon after transplant.

The repertoire was sequenced with immunoSEQ multiplex PCR; TCRdb's copy has only in-frame clones and lacks some. The table has tens of thousands of clones, around 90% seen once. In germline, CDR1 is SSHAT, CDR2 FNYEAQ (reference sequence). CDR3 length: 17 amino acids. The sequenced sample was unstimulated CD4+ T cells sorted from spleen or lymph node cells, obtained before transplant. This clonotype was obtained from a human donor who was the organ donor for an intestinal transplant. V is TRBV7-7 and J is TRBJ1-4, with 7 bases fitting TRBD1. The CDR3 region has the DNA TGTGCTAGCAGCTTTAGGTTGGGGCAGGGGGAAAATGAAAAACTGTTTTTT. Protein sequence: CASSFRLGQGENEKLFF.